This TCR beta chain appears in the sequencing data of a study of T-cell memory formation after mild COVID-19 (dated by TCRdb to the early 2020s). A note on the overall study: TCR sequence clusters from the two donors were found to be largely donor specific. In two donors, T-cell clones that expanded and contracted after mild COVID-19 were tracked by sequencing TCRalpha and TCRbeta repertoires over time. Two young, previously healthy adult volunteers, one female and one male, were included in the cohort. The study at large found these results: Contracting CD4+ clones turned up mainly in the CM and EM memory subsets, whereas EMRA was where CD8+ clones were enriched. Balanced CD4/CD8 phenotypes were observed for clones contracting from day 15 to 85, whereas a bias towards CD4+ was observed for a second wave of clones expanding from day 15 to 37. The detection of some responding clones in pre-infection memory suggests that pre-existing cross-reactive memory T cells joined the SARS-CoV-2 response. The study included only a couple of mild cases, and larger cohorts that include severe cases with pre-infection samples were judged to be necessary. SARS-CoV-2 specificity of the second-wave clones peaking on day 37 was not confirmed.

A note on this clonotype: The antigen it recognizes is unknown. Base-call qualities are not available, and no considerably larger clone is one nucleotide away.

This sample was sequenced with an Illumina NovaSeq 6000. TCRalpha and TCRbeta cDNA libraries were built by 5'RACE with constant-segment primers, adding sample barcodes and unique molecular identifiers. Trizol reagent was used to extract RNA from every sample. The libraries were amplified in two PCR steps, and the second step added a second sample barcode and Illumina TruSeq adapters. Sequencing of the libraries was done on an Illumina NovaSeq, producing 2 x 150 bp paired-end reads. The paper's data handling went like this. Demultiplexing of reads and collapsing into UMI-guided consensus sequences were performed with migec v1.2.7. Using mixcr v2.1.11, UMI consensuses were aligned to TRA and TRB V and J templates and then assembled into clonotypes. A clonotype was counted as expanded or contracted only when both edgeR and NoisET called the clonotype significant, with the noise models trained on biological replicates. For edgeR calls, the thresholds were a false discovery rate-adjusted p below 0.01 and a log2 fold-change of 1. As an exploratory analysis of dynamics, max-normalized trajectories of the 1000 most abundant clonotypes were examined by PCA with hierarchical clustering. The CD4 or CD8 phenotype of responding clones was assigned using the separately sequenced CD4+ and CD8+ repertoires. Using fastp trimming at Q25 and MiXCR clonotype assembly, TCRdb reanalyzed the public sequencing data and kept in-frame beta chains. Identical CDR3 proteins give one entry, which carries the most common genes and DNA. The V and J calls and clone size come from TCRdb's table, not from the authors' own analysis. The sample data list a few hundred thousand distinct CDR3 sequences, and less than 9.5% of these were observed just once. The top ten hold approximately 23% of the sample.

The germline V gene specifies SQVTM as CDR1 and ANQGSEA as CDR2. Between the V and J ends, shortened by 4 bases and 8 bases respectively, the junction contains 17 bases. The CDR3 measures 13 amino acids from cysteine to phenylalanine. Only the CDR3 DNA stays, 39 bases, in frame from base 1. Ficoll-Paque density gradient centrifugation was used to isolate PBMCs. Sequenced sample: PBMCs or a T cell subset sorted from them (not recorded which). The source is a young man who had mild COVID-19 (a few samples of this study predate the infection). The sample titles of this study are shuffled in the database, so cell type and time point are left out; the donor was told from shared clones. The rearranged chain carries TRBV29-1 and TRBJ1-2, with no D gene named confidently. The DNA sequence is as follows: TGCAGCGTTGGAGTGATCAACGAGGCAGGCTACACCTTC. This sequence encodes CSVGVINEAGYTF. Where the CDR3 stops, the reference TRBV29-1 and TRBJ1-2 genes take over; the full variable domain is SAVISQKPSRDICQRGTSLTIQCQVDSQVTMMFWYRQQPGQSLTLIATANQGSEATYESGFVIDKFPISRPNLTFSTLTVSNMSPEDSSIYLCSVGVINEAGYTFGSGTRLTVV.